Below are 31 T cell receptor beta chains sequenced from a single sample in a study of T cell responses to AZD1222 COVID-19 vaccine. Repertoires were generated with immunoSEQ multiplex PCR, while TCRdb's copy carries only in-frame clones and drops some. The sample records over 100,000 clones, over 75% being singletons. The specimen was peripheral blood, collected on day 0 of AZD1222 vaccination. These receptors came from an adult in good health.

J is TRBJ1-1 and V is TRBV7-9, with a tentative D call TRBD1 (6 bases). V lost 6 bases, J lost 5 bases, and 16 bases lay in between. CDR1 and CDR2 (germline): SEHNR, FQNEAQ (reference sequence). The CDR3 has 14 residues. The CDR3 nucleotides read TGTGCCAGCAGATCCGGACAGACGAGTACTGAAGCTTTCTTT. Its translation: CASRSGQTSTEAFF. Complete variable domain (other parts from reference TRBV7-9 and TRBJ1-1): DTGVSQNPRHKITKRGQNVTFRCDPISEHNRLYWYRQTLGQGPEFLTYFQNEAQLEKSRLLSDRFSAERPKGSFSTLEIQRTEQGDSAMYLCASRSGQTSTEAFFGQGTRLTVV.

The V call is TRBV13, the J call TRBJ1-3, with TRBD1 matching 12 bases. Trimming removed 6 bases from V and 2 bases from J; junction bases left unmatched: 11. CDR1 is PRHDT, CDR2 FYEKMQ, per germline (reference sequence). CDR3 length equals 18 residues. DNA of the CDR3: TGTGCCAGCAGGATCACCGGGACAGGGGGCTTTGCTGGAAACACCATATATTTT. This codes for CASRITGTGGFAGNTIYF.

The chain is built from TRBV6-5 and TRBJ1-6; tentatively, D is TRBD1 (5 bases). The germline CDR1 and CDR2 sequences are MNHEY and SVGAGI. V was clipped by 11 bases and J by 6 bases, with 17 bases between them. CDR3 size: 14 residues. The DNA for the CDR3 is TGTGCCGGGACCGCTGGCTCGGCTAATTCACCCCTCCACTTT. This translates into CAGTAGSANSPLHF.

This chain links TRBV5-1 with TRBJ2-3; the D is unclear. This CDR3 contains 12 residues. Germline V gives CDR1 SGHRS, CDR2 YFSETQ. Trimming removed 4 bases at V and 1 base at J, with 4 bases between. CDR3 residues: CASSARTDTQYF. The CDR3 coding sequence is TGCGCCAGCAGCGCACGCACAGATACGCAGTATTTT.

This clone is a singleton in its sample. The chain recombines TRBV4-2 with TRBJ2-2; 9 bases are shared with TRBD2. The trim removed 4 bases at V and 1 base at J, leaving 4 bases unmatched. The germline gives CDR1 LGHNA, CDR2 YNFKEQ. The CDR3 length is 16 residues. The CDR3 here is CASSPRLAVNTGELFF. The CDR3 DNA reads TGTGCCAGCAGCCCCAGACTAGCGGTGAACACCGGGGAGCTGTTTTTT.

This chain connects TRBV10-3 to TRBJ1-5; D is perhaps TRBD1 (5 bases). CDR1 is ENHRY, CDR2 SYGVKD, per germline. This CDR3 is 14 amino acids long. V lost 4 bases and J lost 3, with 10 bases in between. CDR3 region: CAISGGLTNQPQHF. Here the CDR3 DNA reads TGTGCCATCAGTGGGGGACTGACCAATCAGCCCCAGCATTTT.

The chain links TRBV19 to TRBJ1-1; no definite D call. V lost 1 base to trimming and J lost 4 bases, with 1 base between them. The CDR3 totals 11 residues. Germline V gives CDR1 LNHDA, CDR2 SQIVND (reference sequence). The CDR3 is CASSIVTEAFF. The DNA of the CDR3 is TGTGCCAGTAGTATAGTCACTGAAGCTTTCTTT.

The chain couples TRBV19 to TRBJ1-5; D uncertain. The germline gives CDR1 LNHDA, CDR2 SQIVND (reference sequence). The CDR3 is 16 residues long. V lost 0 bases to trimming and J lost 0 bases, with 9 bases between them. CDR3 nucleotides: TGTGCCAGTAGTATAGATACCCCGCTTAGCAATCAGCCCCAGCATTTT. Translation: CASSIDTPLSNQPQHF.

The J gene is TRBJ2-5, the V gene TRBV4-3; TRBD2 aligns across 10 bases. The trim removed 0 bases at V and 2 bases at J, leaving 3 bases unmatched. The CDR3 length is 16 residues. The germline V gene has CDR1 LGHNA and CDR2 YSLEER. The CDR3 here is CASSQEPAGGQETQYF. The CDR3 DNA is TGCGCCAGCAGCCAAGAACCAGCGGGGGGGCAAGAGACCCAGTACTTC.

The chain combines TRBV28 with TRBJ1-1; D is undetermined. Germline CDR1 MDHEN, CDR2 SYDVKM. Trimming took 5 bases from V and 7 from J, leaving 11 bases between them. The CDR3 covers 12 residues. Here the CDR3 reads CASSPPEGEAFF. The CDR3 bases are TGTGCCAGCAGTCCCCCGGAGGGTGAAGCTTTCTTT.

The chain carries TRBV4-3 and TRBJ2-7; TRBD1 matches 11 bases. This CDR3 has 15 residues. V trimming: 4 bases; J trimming: 5 bases; junction bases outside the gene matches: 7. From germline, CDR1 is LGHNA and CDR2 YSLEER. CDR3 protein: CASSPTGQGVDEQYF. The CDR3 DNA sequence: TGCGCCAGCAGCCCGACGGGACAGGGGGTCGACGAGCAGTACTTC.

The chain recombines TRBV10-3 with TRBJ1-4, with a tentative D call TRBD1 (6 bases). Per the germline V gene, CDR1 is ENHRY and CDR2 is SYGVKD. The CDR3 has 14 amino acids. V lost 6 bases, J lost 4 bases, and 12 bases lay in between. CDR3 protein: CAIRRGGDNEKLFF. In nucleotides, the CDR3 is TGTGCCATCAGGAGGGGGGGAGATAATGAAAAACTGTTTTTT.

This chain links TRBV19 with TRBJ2-7, with D possibly matching TRBD1 (5 bases). Trimming took 6 bases from V and 1 from J, leaving 10 bases between them. The CDR3 is 13 amino acids. Germline V gives CDR1 LNHDA, CDR2 SQIVND (reference sequence). DNA for the CDR3: TGTGCCAGTAGAGACAGCCTGTCCTACGAGCAGTACTTC. The encoded protein is CASRDSLSYEQYF.

V and J are TRBV6-4 and TRBJ2-5, with TRBD2 matching 8 bases. Looked up from germline, CDR1 is MRHNA and CDR2 is SNTAGT. The CDR3 runs 13 residues. J lost 4 bases, V lost 8 bases, and 6 bases had no gene match. The CDR3 here is CASARGDGETQYF. CDR3 sequence (DNA): TGTGCCAGCGCGCGGGGGGACGGAGAGACCCAGTACTTC.

The CDR3: CASSLLAETREQFF. CDR3 in DNA: TGTGCCAGCAGCTTACTAGCGGAGACAAGGGAGCAGTTCTTC. The chain joins TRBV7-9 to TRBJ2-1; 7 bases line up with TRBD2. CDR1 and CDR2 from the germline V gene are SEHNR and FQNEAQ (reference sequence). The CDR3 covers 14 residues. Trimming removed 2 bases from V and 10 bases from J; junction bases left unmatched: 8.

This clone was picked up many times. The chain joins TRBV6-1 to TRBJ1-6, with a tentative D call TRBD1 (6 bases). The CDR3 runs 15 residues. V was cut by 2 bases and J by 9 bases, with 14 bases left in between. The V gene's germline CDR1 is MNHNS and CDR2 SASEGT. The CDR3 is CASSERQKDSSPLHF. The CDR3 region has the DNA TGTGCCAGCAGTGAACGACAGAAGGACAGTTCACCCCTCCACTTT.

The V call is TRBV19, the J call TRBJ1-5; a possible D gene is TRBD1 (5 bases). CDR3 length equals 15 residues. Trimming stripped 7 bases from V and 4 bases from J, with 17 bases between. Germline V gives CDR1 LNHDA, CDR2 SQIVND (reference sequence). CDR3 in amino acids: CASTRKTAPNQPQHF. CDR3 coding DNA: TGTGCCAGTACCAGAAAGACAGCGCCAAATCAGCCCCAGCATTTT.

The CDR3 nucleotides read TGTGCCAGCAGCGACTTGACGACAGGGGGTAGAAACACCATATATTTT. Amino acids: CASSDLTTGGRNTIYF. The chain uses TRBV7-9 and TRBJ1-3; TRBD1 matches at 9 bases. The trim removed 5 bases at V and 5 bases at J, leaving 10 bases unmatched. The germline gives CDR1 SEHNR, CDR2 FQNEAQ (reference sequence). The CDR3 extends over 16 amino acids.

The chain has TRBV24-1 and TRBJ2-5, with D maybe TRBD2 (6 bases). V was trimmed by 4 bases and J by 4 bases, leaving 12 bases between them. The V gene's germline CDR1 is KGHDR and CDR2 SFDVKD. The CDR3 totals 14 residues. The chain's CDR3 is CATSDPWGGETQYF. DNA of the CDR3: TGTGCCACCAGTGACCCATGGGGAGGAGAGACCCAGTACTTC.

The chain is built from TRBV6-2 or TRBV6-3 and TRBJ1-4; D unresolved. Germline lookup yields CDR1 MNHEY and CDR2 SVGEGT. This CDR3 region has 11 residues. V lost 6 bases and J lost 10, with 9 bases in between. The CDR3 nucleotides are TGTGCCAGCAGCGGCGGCGGAAAACTGTTTTTT. Translation gives CASSGGGKLFF.

This clone was observed a few times. The chain links TRBV4-1 to TRBJ1-5; TRBD1 matches 9 bases. This CDR3 comprises 14 residues. With V trimmed by 4 bases and J by 4 bases, 2 bases remained unmatched. In germline, CDR1 is MGHRA, CDR2 YSYEKL. CDR3 nucleotides: TGCGCCAGCAGCCTCGGACAGGGGAATCAGCCCCAGCATTTT. This codes for CASSLGQGNQPQHF.

This chain joins TRBV7-6 and TRBJ2-5; TRBD2 agrees at 8 bases. V lost 3 bases and J lost 4; bases outside the gene matches: 4. The CDR3 has 14 residues. Germline loops: CDR1 SGHVS, CDR2 FNYEAQ. The CDR3 DNA reads TGTGCCAGCAGCTTTCTCACTAGCGGAGAGACCCAGTACTTC. This translates into CASSFLTSGETQYF.

This chain's CDR3 is CASNPSGPPGYTF. The DNA for the CDR3 is TGTGCCAGTAACCCCAGCGGACCGCCGGGCTACACCTTC. This chain links TRBV19 with TRBJ1-2; D remains ambiguous. Trimming stripped 7 bases from V and 8 bases from J, with 17 bases between. This CDR3 comprises 13 residues. Germline loops: CDR1 LNHDA, CDR2 SQIVND (reference sequence).

This chain connects TRBV7-8 to TRBJ1-2; maybe TRBD1 (5 bases). V was shortened by 8 bases and J by 7 bases, with 20 bases between the two germline ends. The CDR3 extends over 14 amino acids. From germline, CDR1 is SGHVS and CDR2 FQNEAQ. The CDR3, as DNA: TGTGCCAGCCGGGACGGGAAGGTTGAGGCTGGCTACACCTTC. Amino acids: CASRDGKVEAGYTF.

The CDR3 nucleotides read TGTGCCAGCAGCTTGAGTGGGACCTCCTCCGGGGGCTACACCTTC. It yields the protein CASSLSGTSSGGYTF. The V gene is TRBV5-5, the J gene TRBJ1-2, with D possibly matching TRBD1 (5 bases). With 1 base removed from V and 8 bases from J, the gap between germline ends came to 18 bases. This CDR3 comprises 15 residues. The germline V gene encodes CDR1 SGHKS and CDR2 YYEKEE (reference sequence). Filled out from reference TRBV5-5 and TRBJ1-2, the complete variable domain reads DAGVTQSPTHLIKTRGQQVTLRCSPISGHKSVSWYQQVLGQGPQFIFQYYEKEERGRGNFPDRFSARQFPNYSSELNVNALLLGDSALYLCASSLSGTSSGGYTFGSGTRLTVV.

The V and J genes are TRBV28 and TRBJ1-2; no reliable D call. In germline, CDR1 is MDHEN, CDR2 SYDVKM. Trimming removed 6 bases at V and 2 bases at J, with 10 bases between. The CDR3 totals 13 residues. CDR3 in DNA: TGTGCCAGCAGCTACCGGGCCAACTATGGCTACACCTTC. It yields the protein CASSYRANYGYTF.

V and J are TRBV6-5 and TRBJ1-1; 7 bases match TRBD1. Losses at the gene ends were 4 bases for V and 1 base for J; bases not matched to a gene: 6. This CDR3 has 15 residues. Germline V CDR1 and CDR2: MNHEY, SVGAGI. The DNA of the CDR3 is TGTGCCAGCAGTTCCTGGACAGGATCGAACACTGAAGCTTTCTTT. It encodes CASSSWTGSNTEAFF.

This clone was counted only a few times. The chain recombines TRBV7-2 with TRBJ2-3; TRBD1 matches 11 bases. CDR3 length: 15 amino acids. Germline lookup yields CDR1 SGHTA and CDR2 FQGNSA. V lost 4 bases and J lost 3; bases outside the gene matches: 3. For the CDR3, the DNA is TGTGCCAGCAGCTCAGGACAGGGGGCTACAGATACGCAGTATTTT. Its protein product is CASSSGQGATDTQYF.

The rearrangement joins TRBV28 to TRBJ2-5, with 10 bases lining up with TRBD2. The CDR3 is 18 amino acids. Trimming at V came to 2 bases and at J to 0 bases, leaving 9 bases not matched to a gene. CDR1 MDHEN and CDR2 SYDVKM come from the germline V gene. The CDR3 DNA sequence: TGTGCCAGCAGTTTACTCCTAGCGGGGGCTAGGGACCAAGAGACCCAGTACTTC. It is translated as CASSLLLAGARDQETQYF.

V is TRBV11-2 and J is TRBJ2-1, with 12 bases fitting TRBD2. The germline gives CDR1 SGHAT, CDR2 FQNNGV. With 2 bases clipped from V and 6 bases from J, the junction kept 8 bases outside the gene matches. This CDR3 contains 17 residues. The CDR3 DNA follows: TGTGCCAGCAGCTTAATGACTAGCGGGGGCCCCGCCAATGAGCAGTTCTTC. The encoded protein is CASSLMTSGGPANEQFF.

This chain connects TRBV12-3 or TRBV12-4 to TRBJ2-7; D is unresolved. The V end lost 4 bases, the J end lost 5 bases, and 9 bases lay between the germline ends. CDR3 length equals 12 residues. The CDR3 DNA is TGTGCCAGCAGTTATTTCCCCCACGAGCAGTACTTC. Protein product: CASSYFPHEQYF.